Following are 15 T cell receptor beta chains from one sample sequenced in a study of CD4+ T cells in melanoma. The protocol was immunoSEQ multiplex PCR, while the TCRdb copy is restricted to in-frame clones and leaves out a portion. The repertoire consists of roughly 140,000 clones, with approximately 91% occurring once and the leading ten covering over 1.5%. Receptor source: a human donor with melanoma.

This chain links TRBV7-3 with TRBJ2-2, with 13 nucleotides matching TRBD2. In germline, CDR1 is SGHTA, CDR2 FQGTGA. V gave up 5 bases and J gave up 3 bases; unmatched junction bases: 6. This CDR3 spans 17 amino acids. CDR3 sequence: CASSTLAGGQDTGELFF. The CDR3 bases are TGTGCCAGCAGCACACTAGCGGGGGGGCAAGACACCGGGGAGCTGTTTTTT.

V and J are TRBV5-1 and TRBJ2-2; perhaps TRBD1 as D (5 bases). This CDR3 spans 15 amino acids. From germline, CDR1 is SGHRS and CDR2 YFSETQ. Trimming cost V 0 bases and J 5 bases, with 11 bases left between them. CDR3 region: CASSLAGIGTGELFF. In DNA form, the CDR3 reads TGCGCCAGCAGCTTGGCAGGGATAGGGACCGGGGAGCTGTTTTTT.

The V call is TRBV6-5, the J call TRBJ1-6, with D uncertain. The CDR3 is 13 residues long. V lost 5 bases to trimming and J lost 8 bases, with 10 bases between them. Germline assignment: CDR1 MNHEY and CDR2 SVGAGI. The CDR3 sequence is CASSASRDSPLHF. CDR3 nucleotide sequence: TGTGCCAGCAGTGCTTCCCGGGATTCACCCCTCCACTTT.

The chain combines TRBV4-1 with TRBJ1-5, with no clear D. Germline V CDR1 and CDR2: MGHRA, YSYEKL. V was cut by 0 bases and J by 5 bases, with 11 bases left in between. CDR3 length: 15 residues. The CDR3: CASSQDWAVYQPQHF. In DNA, the CDR3 is TGCGCCAGCAGCCAAGATTGGGCAGTCTATCAGCCCCAGCATTTT.

The J gene is TRBJ1-2, the V gene TRBV6-5; the D is unclear. The length of the CDR3 is 13 residues. The V gene lost 0 bases and the J gene lost 8 bases, with 10 bases spanning the gap. CDR1 is MNHEY and CDR2 is SVGAGI in the germline V gene. In nucleotides, the CDR3 is TGTGCCAGCAGTTACTCGGACGGCTCGGGCTACACCTTC. Amino acids: CASSYSDGSGYTF.

V is TRBV5-1 and J is TRBJ1-4; D might be TRBD1 (6 bases). The CDR3 totals 15 residues. Trimming removed 3 bases at V and 0 bases at J, with 9 bases between. CDR1 SGHRS and CDR2 YFSETQ come from the germline V gene. The CDR3 bases are TGCGCCAGCAGCTCTTCAGGGGCAACTAATGAAAAACTGTTTTTT. This gives the protein CASSSSGATNEKLFF.

V and J are TRBV15 and TRBJ1-3; D not certain. The CDR3 loop spans 18 amino acids. Trimming took 0 bases from V and 0 from J, leaving 15 bases between them. CDR1 LNHNV and CDR2 YYDKDF come from the germline V gene (reference sequence). In DNA, the CDR3 is TGTGCCACCAGCAGAGATTTTGTCGAGACAAGCTCTGGAAACACCATATATTTT. Residues: CATSRDFVETSSGNTIYF.

This clone appeared a few times. J is TRBJ1-1 and V is TRBV2, with 8 bases aligning to TRBD1. Germline trimming cut 6 bases from V and 1 base from J; bases unmatched to any gene: 19. The length of the CDR3 is 19 residues. The germline gives CDR1 SNHLY, CDR2 FYNNEI. The CDR3 sequence is CASRSLRTGRTGGNTEAFF. The CDR3 nucleotides are TGTGCCAGCAGGAGCCTGAGGACAGGGCGCACTGGAGGGAACACTGAAGCTTTCTTT.

The V gene is TRBV5-1, the J gene TRBJ1-6, with D maybe TRBD1 (5 bases). V lost 5 bases, J lost 0 bases, and 15 bases lay in between. The germline V gene encodes CDR1 SGHRS and CDR2 YFSETQ. The CDR3 consists of 17 residues. The CDR3 DNA reads TGCGCCAGCAGTCGACAGCAACCGAGCTCCTATAATTCACCCCTCCACTTT. Its translation is CASSRQQPSSYNSPLHF.

V gene TRBV4-1 combines with J gene TRBJ2-5; D possibly matches TRBD1 or TRBD2 (5 bases each). The length of the CDR3 is 19 residues. Trimming removed 8 bases from V and 5 bases from J, with 33 bases in between. Germline V CDR1 and CDR2: MGHRA, YSYEKL. The DNA of the CDR3 is TGCGCCAGCCGCAAGGGAATTGAAATGGGGGTCAGTTTCGGGGAGACCCAGTACTTC. Protein product: CASRKGIEMGVSFGETQYF.

The chain has TRBV2 and TRBJ2-5; 9 bases are a match to TRBD2. Unmatched junction bases numbered 6, after V lost 6 bases and J lost 1 base. The CDR3 spans 15 residues. The germline CDR1 and CDR2 sequences are SNHLY and FYNNEI. CDR3 sequence reads: CASRAIAGAQETQYF. CDR3 bases: TGTGCCAGCAGGGCCATAGCGGGGGCCCAAGAGACCCAGTACTTC.

This rearrangement joins TRBV10-3 to TRBJ1-2; maybe TRBD1 (5 bases). This CDR3 region has 15 residues. V shed 3 bases and J shed 5 bases, with 16 bases lying between them. Germline assignment: CDR1 ENHRY and CDR2 SYGVKD. The CDR3 region is CAISDQSGTHYGYTF. As DNA, the CDR3 is TGTGCCATCAGTGACCAATCAGGGACCCATTATGGCTACACCTTC.

This chain links TRBV9 with TRBJ2-5, with D perhaps matching TRBD2 (7 bases). Germline values: CDR1 SGDLS, CDR2 YYNGEE. Trimming left V 0 bases short and J 5 bases short, with 14 bases between. The CDR3 totals 15 residues. DNA for the CDR3: TGTGCCAGCAGCGTAGGAGGGGGGGTGGGGGAGACCCAGTACTTC. Its protein product is CASSVGGGVGETQYF.

J is TRBJ1-1 and V is TRBV20-1; D may be TRBD1 (5 bases). The CDR3 spans 11 residues. Trimming removed 7 bases at V and 2 bases at J, with 8 bases between. CDR1 and CDR2 (germline): DFQATT, SNEGSKA (reference sequence). CDR3 bases: TGCAGTGGCCAGGGTAACACTGAAGCTTTCTTT. It encodes CSGQGNTEAFF.

The genes are TRBV7-9 and TRBJ1-6, with D maybe TRBD1 (6 bases). This CDR3 region has 14 residues. Between the trimmed V and J ends, which lost 3 bases and 8 bases, there was a span of 11 bases. Germline CDR1 reads SEHNR; CDR2 reads FQNEAQ (reference sequence). The CDR3 DNA follows: TGTGCCAGCAGCTTTTCACAGGGACATTCACCCCTCCACTTT. This translates into CASSFSQGHSPLHF.